Listed here are 22 T cell receptor beta chains from one sample, sequenced in a study of cytomegalovirus exposure and HLA in healthy donors. Vbeta (60) and Jbeta (13) primers were used in the PCR. This table comes from immunoSEQ multiplex PCR, and its TCRdb copy is limited to in-frame clones, with some not included. The sample carries 200,000 to 250,000 clones, 70% to 85% recorded once. Material: PBMCs. The receptors shown here come from a girl under 10 years old in good health and CMV-seronegative.

The V call is TRBV5-1, the J call TRBJ1-2; maybe TRBD1 (6 bases). Germline assignment: CDR1 SGHRS and CDR2 YFSETQ. The CDR3 loop spans 13 amino acids. V was cut by 7 bases and J by 4 bases, with 14 bases left in between. This chain's CDR3 is CASFPGEGYGYTF. The CDR3 DNA reads as TGCGCCAGCTTTCCAGGGGAAGGCTATGGCTACACCTTC.

This clone was observed a few times. This chain connects TRBV7-6 to TRBJ2-2, with D perhaps matching TRBD1 (5 bases). From germline, CDR1 is SGHVS and CDR2 FNYEAQ. The V end lost 6 bases, the J end lost 4 bases, and 9 bases lay between the germline ends. The CDR3 runs 13 residues. This CDR3 reads CASRTASTGELFF. The CDR3 bases are TGTGCCAGCAGGACAGCTTCCACCGGGGAGCTGTTTTTT.

The chain combines TRBV2 with TRBJ1-2, with no clear D. The CDR3 is made up of 13 amino acids. With 4 bases removed from V and 1 base from J, the gap between germline ends came to 7 bases. CDR1 and CDR2 from the germline V gene are SNHLY and FYNNEI. The CDR3, as DNA: TGTGCCAGCAGTGGCGGGAGTAACTATGGCTACACCTTC. It yields the protein CASSGGSNYGYTF.

Only one count was recorded for this clone. J is TRBJ1-4 and V is TRBV30; no definite D call. Trimming removed 2 bases from V and 8 bases from J, with 18 bases in between. The CDR3 contains 15 residues. Germline CDR1 reads GTSNPN; CDR2 reads SVGIG (reference sequence). CDR3 region: CAWSPPMGAREKLFF. Here the CDR3 DNA reads TGTGCCTGGAGTCCCCCCATGGGAGCTAGGGAAAAACTGTTTTTT.

The rearrangement links TRBV19 to TRBJ2-3; 11 bases fit TRBD2. Germline values: CDR1 LNHDA, CDR2 SQIVND (reference sequence). V dropped 4 bases and J dropped 1; count of bases not matched to a gene: 1. CDR3 length: 15 residues. The CDR3 reads CASSTLAGGTDTQYF. DNA for the CDR3: TGTGCCAGTAGTACACTAGCGGGAGGCACAGATACGCAGTATTTT.

This clone was picked up one time. This chain connects TRBV20-1 to TRBJ1-1; D unclear. Germline V gene lookup returns CDR1 DFQATT and CDR2 SNEGSKA (reference sequence). The CDR3 has 11 amino acids. The ends were cut back, 6 bases at V and 2 bases at J, with 7 bases in the middle. In DNA form, the CDR3 reads TGCAGTGCCCAGTTAAACACTGAAGCTTTCTTT. Translation gives CSAQLNTEAFF.

V and J are TRBV25-1 and TRBJ2-7; 13 nucleotides align to TRBD2. Germline values: CDR1 MGHDK, CDR2 SYGVNS. V shed 0 bases, J shed 3 bases, and the junction held 8 bases outside the gene matches. CDR3 length: 18 amino acids. As DNA, the CDR3 is TGTGCCAGCAGTGAATATCCCATGACTAGCGGGAGGAACTACGAGCAGTACTTC. This translates into CASSEYPMTSGRNYEQYF.

The chain combines TRBV2 with TRBJ1-5; TRBD1 agrees at 7 bases. Germline V gene lookup returns CDR1 SNHLY and CDR2 FYNNEI. The CDR3 runs to 14 residues. The V gene end was trimmed by 2 bases and the J gene end by 5 bases; junction bases not matched to a gene: 3. In DNA form, the CDR3 reads TGTGCCAGCAGTGAATCAGGGGGTGATCAGCCCCAGCATTTT. The encoded protein is CASSESGGDQPQHF.

The J gene is TRBJ1-1, the V gene TRBV27, with D possibly TRBD1 on 6 matching bases. Looked up from germline, CDR1 is MNHEY and CDR2 is SMNVEV (reference sequence). The CDR3 has 17 amino acids. V was trimmed by 7 bases and J by 1 base, leaving 22 bases between them. The CDR3 sequence is CASTPWGQADPNTEAFF. The CDR3 nucleotides read TGTGCCAGCACCCCTTGGGGGCAGGCGGACCCGAACACTGAAGCTTTCTTT.

The chain employs TRBV28 and TRBJ2-5; 8 nucleotides match TRBD1. The V and J ends lost 6 bases and 2 bases, in that order; junction bases with no gene match: 11. The V gene's germline CDR1 is MDHEN and CDR2 SYDVKM. The CDR3 runs to 16 residues. CDR3 sequence: CASRTIGQGAQETQYF. The CDR3 DNA sequence: TGTGCCAGCAGGACAATAGGGCAGGGGGCTCAAGAGACCCAGTACTTC.

This clone has just a few counts. The chain has TRBV10-3 and TRBJ2-2; D is possibly TRBD1 (5 bases). Germline CDR1 is ENHRY and CDR2 is SYGVKD. Trimming removed 10 bases at V and 4 bases at J, with 13 bases between. CDR3 length equals 13 residues. CDR3 DNA: TGTGCCACCCAGGGAATCGGCACCGGGGAGCTGTTTTTT. Protein sequence: CATQGIGTGELFF.

This sequence joins TRBV4-1 and TRBJ2-1; D may be TRBD2 (6 bases). Per the germline V gene, CDR1 is MGHRA and CDR2 is YSYEKL. The CDR3 is made up of 18 amino acids. V was pared by 1 base and J by 2 bases, with 18 bases between. The CDR3: CASSQGPWGESPYNEQFF. The CDR3, as DNA: TGCGCCAGCAGCCAAGGTCCCTGGGGGGAAAGCCCCTACAATGAGCAGTTCTTC.

This clone was seen only once. J is TRBJ2-7 and V is TRBV6-1; the match to TRBD1 covers 7 bases. V was pared by 6 bases and J by 4 bases, with 9 bases of the junction left unmatched. CDR3 length equals 14 residues. Germline CDR1 is MNHNS and CDR2 is SASEGT. The CDR3 is CASSRQGFLYEQYF. The DNA of the CDR3 is TGTGCCAGCAGCCGACAGGGATTCTTGTACGAGCAGTACTTC.

This rearrangement joins TRBV6-1 to TRBJ2-3; D gene ambiguous. Germline CDR1 reads MNHNS; CDR2 reads SASEGT. This CDR3 contains 14 residues. V was clipped by 4 bases and J by 1 base, with 9 bases between them. This CDR3 is CASSALAGTDTQYF. CDR3 DNA: TGTGCCAGCAGTGCACTGGCGGGCACAGATACGCAGTATTTT.

The chain recombines TRBV10-2 with TRBJ2-7; no clear D. The CDR3 has 14 amino acids. The V end lost 0 bases, the J end lost 4 bases, and 10 bases lay between the germline ends. The V gene's germline CDR1 is WSHSY and CDR2 SAAADI. Written as DNA, the CDR3 is TGCGCCAGCAGTGAGTCTCGACTGGGTTACGAGCAGTACTTC. Amino acids: CASSESRLGYEQYF.

V gene TRBV30 combines with J gene TRBJ1-1; TRBD1 might be the D (5 bases). Germline values: CDR1 GTSNPN, CDR2 SVGIG (reference sequence). V gave up 0 bases and J gave up 11 bases, with 13 bases separating them. The CDR3 loop spans 12 amino acids. CDR3 residues: CAWSVPAGRAFF. The CDR3 DNA follows: TGTGCCTGGAGTGTACCGGCAGGGAGGGCTTTCTTT. Supplemented by reference TRBV30 and TRBJ1-1, the full variable domain reads SQTIHQWPATLVQPVGSPLSLECTVEGTSNPNLYWYRQAAGRGLQLLFYSVGIGQISSEVPQNLSASRPQDRQFILSSKKLLLSDSGFYLCAWSVPAGRAFFGQGTRLTVV.

This clone appeared a few times. V usage is TRBV6-5 and J usage is TRBJ1-5; D not resolved. Germline-derived CDR1 and CDR2 are MNHEY and SVGAGI. The CDR3 is 12 residues long. The V end was cut by 7 bases, the J end by 6 bases, with 10 bases between. CDR3 sequence: CASNNYGQPQHF. The CDR3 DNA is TGTGCCAGCAACAACTACGGTCAGCCCCAGCATTTT.

On this clone itself: The same CDR3 arises from other DNA sequences in this sample as well. The chain links TRBV5-1 to TRBJ1-2; D unclear. CDR1 is SGHRS and CDR2 is YFSETQ in the germline V gene. The V end was cut by 0 bases, the J end by 6 bases, with 9 bases between. This CDR3 contains 13 residues. In DNA form, the CDR3 reads TGCGCCAGCAGCTTGGGGGCGGGAGATGGCTACACCTTC. The encoded protein is CASSLGAGDGYTF.

This chain uses TRBV7-9 with TRBJ1-2; no clear D. Germline-derived CDR1 and CDR2 are SEHNR and FQNEAQ (reference sequence). The CDR3 is made up of 15 amino acids. Trimming left V 4 bases short and J 2 bases short, with 14 bases between. CDR3 region: CASSSSLTENYGYTF. The CDR3 coding sequence is TGTGCCAGCAGCTCCTCCCTGACGGAGAACTATGGCTACACCTTC. Filled out from reference TRBV7-9 and TRBJ1-2, the complete variable domain reads DTGVSQNPRHKITKRGQNVTFRCDPISEHNRLYWYRQTLGQGPEFLTYFQNEAQLEKSRLLSDRFSAERPKGSFSTLEIQRTEQGDSAMYLCASSSSLTENYGYTFGSGTRLTVV.

This clone showed up just once. The chain couples TRBV19 to TRBJ2-3, with no clear D. The V gene's germline CDR1 is LNHDA and CDR2 SQIVND (reference sequence). This CDR3 is 14 amino acids long. Trimming removed 3 bases from V and 0 bases from J, with 7 bases in between. CDR3 amino acids: CASSIRMSTDTQYF. The CDR3 DNA reads as TGTGCCAGTAGTATCCGTATGAGCACAGATACGCAGTATTTT.

The chain carries TRBV25-1 and TRBJ1-4, with TRBD1 matching 7 bases. The CDR3 sequence is 15 residues long. Germline V gene data show CDR1 as MGHDK and CDR2 as SYGVNS. Trimming cost V 1 base and J 10 bases; bases outside gene matches: 9. The CDR3: CASSESEGARRKLFF. The CDR3 DNA follows: TGTGCCAGCAGTGAATCTGAGGGGGCGCGCAGAAAACTGTTTTTT. Complete variable domain (other parts from reference TRBV25-1 and TRBJ1-4): EADIYQTPRYLVIGTGKKITLECSQTMGHDKMYWYQQDPGMELHLIHYSYGVNSTEKGDLSSESTVSRIRTEHFPLTLESARPSHTSQYLCASSESEGARRKLFFGSGTQLSVL.

This chain links TRBV4-1 with TRBJ2-7; D perhaps matches TRBD2 (6 bases). This CDR3 has 15 residues. V lost 2 bases and J 2 bases, leaving 13 bases between the germline ends. In germline, CDR1 is MGHRA, CDR2 YSYEKL. As DNA, the CDR3 is TGCGCCAGCAGCCAAAATAGCGGCAGTACCTACGAGCAGTACTTC. This encodes CASSQNSGSTYEQYF.